The 25 T cell receptor beta chains given below trace back to one sample, sequenced in a study of blood T cell repertoires in COVID-19. The protocol was immunoSEQ multiplex PCR, while the TCRdb copy is restricted to in-frame clones and leaves out a portion. The sample holds around 230,000 clones, approximately 82% seen once. The sequenced sample was PBMCs or T cells enriched from blood (not recorded which). These receptors were obtained from a man aged 40-49 years who had recovered from COVID-19.

Comment on this clone: The sample carries other DNA sequences with the same CDR3. Here the CDR3 DNA reads TGTGCCAGCAGCCAAGCAGGGAATCAGCCCCAGCATTTT. This translates into CASSQAGNQPQHF. This chain uses TRBV3-1 (or the pseudogene TRBV3-2) with TRBJ1-5, with a weak D call TRBD1 (5 bases). Between the trimmed V and J ends, which lost 1 base and 4 bases, there was a span of 5 bases. This CDR3 contains 13 residues. The germline V gene has CDR1 LGHDT and CDR2 YNNKEL (reference sequence).

The genes are TRBV10-3 and TRBJ1-5; TRBD1 aligns across 8 bases. Germline CDR1 is ENHRY and CDR2 is SYGVKD. The CDR3 sequence is 14 residues long. Trimming at V came to 10 bases and at J to 0 bases, leaving 5 bases not matched to a gene. Here the CDR3 DNA reads TGTGCCAGCAGGGGGCGAGATAGCAATCAGCCCCAGCATTTT. Its protein is CASRGRDSNQPQHF.

This chain connects TRBV5-8 to TRBJ2-7; D ambiguous. From germline, CDR1 is SGHTS and CDR2 YDEGEE. The CDR3 has 15 residues. V was shortened by 0 bases and J by 4 bases, with 14 bases between the two germline ends. CDR3 DNA sequence: TGTGCCAGCAGCTTGGTGCACCGCGACTCTTACGAGCAGTACTTC. The encoded protein is CASSLVHRDSYEQYF. The full variable domain, rest sourced from reference TRBV5-8 and TRBJ2-7, is EAGVTQSPTHLIKTRGQQATLRCSPISGHTSVYWYQQALGLGLQFLLWYDEGEERNRGNFPPRFSGRQFPNYSSELNVNALELEDSALYLCASSLVHRDSYEQYFGPGTRLTVT.

V gene TRBV25-1 combines with J gene TRBJ1-6; D perhaps matches TRBD1 (5 bases). V gave up 6 bases and J gave up 0 bases, with 12 bases separating them. Looked up from germline, CDR1 is MGHDK and CDR2 is SYGVNS. The CDR3 consists of 16 residues. CDR3 sequence reads: CASRAGGSSYNSPLHF. As DNA, the CDR3 is TGTGCCAGCAGGGCCGGGGGGAGCTCCTATAATTCACCCCTCCACTTT.

V is TRBV5-1 and J is TRBJ1-3; D not resolved. Trimming shortened V by 0 bases and J by 0 bases, and 4 bases separated the two germline ends. The CDR3 is made up of 14 amino acids. Germline lookup yields CDR1 SGHRS and CDR2 YFSETQ. The CDR3 loop reads CASSLVSSGNTIYF. The DNA for the CDR3 is TGCGCCAGCAGCTTGGTTAGCTCTGGAAACACCATATATTTT.

The chain links TRBV7-9 to TRBJ2-2; 12 nucleotides match TRBD1. CDR3 length: 19 residues. V shed 4 bases and J 3 bases; nucleotides not matched to a gene: 12. CDR1 is SEHNR, CDR2 FQNEAQ, per germline (reference sequence). The chain's CDR3 is CASSSPGTGGLVDTGELFF. The CDR3 DNA is TGTGCCAGCAGCTCTCCCGGGACAGGGGGCCTAGTGGACACCGGGGAGCTGTTTTTT. The full variable domain, its missing parts supplied by reference TRBV7-9 and TRBJ2-2, is DTGVSQNPRHKITKRGQNVTFRCDPISEHNRLYWYRQTLGQGPEFLTYFQNEAQLEKSRLLSDRFSAERPKGSFSTLEIQRTEQGDSAMYLCASSSPGTGGLVDTGELFFGEGSRLTVL.

The chain recombines TRBV5-1 with TRBJ2-3; possible D gene TRBD1, 6 bases. V gave up 0 bases and J gave up 4 bases, with 15 bases separating them. Germline assignment: CDR1 SGHRS and CDR2 YFSETQ. The length of the CDR3 is 16 residues. In nucleotides, the CDR3 is TGCGCCAGCAGCTTGGCCCCAGGGGCACAATCAGATACGCAGTATTTT. Translated, it gives CASSLAPGAQSDTQYF.

J is TRBJ2-1 and V is TRBV11-2; 11 bases match TRBD1. Trimming removed 5 bases from V and 7 bases from J; junction bases left unmatched: 4. Germline CDR1 SGHAT, CDR2 FQNNGV. The CDR3 consists of 14 residues. DNA of the CDR3: TGTGCCAGCAGCCCGGGACAGGGGGTGAATGAGCAGTTCTTC. Translated: CASSPGQGVNEQFF.

The gene calls are TRBV19 and TRBJ1-3, with D uncertain. This CDR3 is 12 amino acids long. The V and J ends lost 5 bases and 6 bases respectively, with 8 bases between them. The germline V gene encodes CDR1 LNHDA and CDR2 SQIVND (reference sequence). The DNA of the CDR3 is TGTGCCAGTAGTCTACGAGTAAACACCATATATTTT. Encoded protein: CASSLRVNTIYF.

The V gene is TRBV7-2, the J gene TRBJ2-3; a possible D gene is TRBD2 (6 bases). Germline V gene lookup returns CDR1 SGHTA and CDR2 FQGNSA. V lost 2 bases and J 2 bases, leaving 14 bases between the germline ends. This CDR3 comprises 16 residues. The CDR3 is CASSLRVGGPTDTQYF. In DNA form, the CDR3 reads TGTGCCAGCAGCTTAAGAGTGGGGGGTCCCACAGATACGCAGTATTTT.

The J gene is TRBJ2-3, the V gene TRBV27; 9 bases line up with TRBD2. Germline V CDR1 and CDR2: MNHEY, SMNVEV (reference sequence). CDR3 size: 14 residues. The V gene end was trimmed by 6 bases and the J gene end by 5 bases; junction bases not matched to a gene: 6. The CDR3 bases are TGTGCCAGCAGACTCAGCGGGAGGTTAGATACGCAGTATTTT. It yields the protein CASRLSGRLDTQYF.

This chain uses TRBV15 with TRBJ2-2, with D perhaps matching TRBD2 (5 bases). The V end was cut by 5 bases, the J end by 9 bases, with 10 bases between. CDR1 LNHNV and CDR2 YYDKDF come from the germline V gene (reference sequence). This CDR3 is built from 12 residues. CDR3 residues: CATSPLARELFF. The CDR3, as DNA: TGTGCCACCAGCCCTCTAGCTCGGGAGCTGTTTTTT.

The V and J genes are TRBV29-1 and TRBJ1-1, with a weak D call TRBD1 (5 bases). The CDR3 spans 13 residues. The V gene's germline CDR1 is SQVTM and CDR2 ANQGSEA. Trimming stripped 5 bases from V and 2 bases from J, with 12 bases between. CDR3 sequence reads: CSVMTQVNTEAFF. CDR3 in DNA: TGCAGCGTTATGACACAGGTTAACACTGAAGCTTTCTTT. Based on the CDR3 plus reference TRBV29-1 and TRBJ1-1, the full variable domain is SAVISQKPSRDICQRGTSLTIQCQVDSQVTMMFWYRQQPGQSLTLIATANQGSEATYESGFVIDKFPISRPNLTFSTLTVSNMSPEDSSIYLCSVMTQVNTEAFFGQGTRLTVV.

This clone was seen only once. This chain connects TRBV7-3 to TRBJ2-1, with 8 bases lining up with TRBD2. Unmatched junction bases numbered 7, after V lost 5 bases and J lost 7 bases. From germline, CDR1 is SGHTA and CDR2 FQGTGA. The CDR3 runs to 14 residues. In DNA, the CDR3 is TGTGCCAGCAGCAGTAGGGCTAGCGGGAATGAGCAGTTCTTC. Translated, it gives CASSSRASGNEQFF.

The chain has TRBV6-5 and TRBJ1-5; D may be TRBD1 (5 bases). The CDR3 runs 13 residues. V was pared by 0 bases and J by 5 bases, with 5 bases between. Germline CDR1 and CDR2: MNHEY and SVGAGI. The CDR3 sequence: CASSYSGHQPQHF. The CDR3 nucleotides read TGTGCCAGCAGTTACTCGGGGCATCAGCCCCAGCATTTT.

J is TRBJ2-7 and V is TRBV5-5, with TRBD1 identical over 9 bases. The V segment lost 4 bases and the J segment 2 bases; nucleotides outside the gene matches: 7. In germline, CDR1 is SGHKS, CDR2 YYEKEE (reference sequence). The CDR3 is made up of 15 amino acids. The CDR3: CASSKGTGLTYEQYF. Written as DNA, the CDR3 is TGTGCCAGCAGCAAGGGGACAGGGCTTACCTACGAGCAGTACTTC.

This chain connects TRBV28 to TRBJ2-2, with 11 bases identical to TRBD1. The CDR3 loop spans 17 amino acids. The V segment lost 2 bases and the J segment 7 bases; nucleotides outside the gene matches: 9. CDR1 is MDHEN, CDR2 SYDVKM, per germline. The CDR3 sequence is CASSLQGQGALGGELFF. The CDR3 DNA sequence: TGTGCCAGCAGTTTACAAGGACAGGGGGCGCTTGGCGGGGAGCTGTTTTTT.

V gene TRBV7-2 combines with J gene TRBJ2-1; tentative D call: TRBD2 (5 bases). Germline CDR1 and CDR2: SGHTA and FQGNSA. The CDR3 extends over 12 amino acids. Trimming stripped 6 bases from V and 12 bases from J, with 15 bases between. In DNA, the CDR3 is TGTGCCAGCAGTCTCGACGGGGTACGGCAGTTCTTC. Amino acids: CASSLDGVRQFF.

This chain connects TRBV2 to TRBJ1-5; tentatively, D is TRBD1 (6 bases). The CDR3 contains 14 residues. The germline V and J ends were trimmed by 2 bases and 8 bases, with 13 bases remaining between them. Germline CDR1 is SNHLY and CDR2 is FYNNEI. The DNA of the CDR3 is TGTGCCAGCAGTGAACGGACAGCTTTCGAGCCCCAGCATTTT. Protein product: CASSERTAFEPQHF.

This chain joins TRBV19 and TRBJ1-4; 7 nucleotides agree with TRBD1. The J segment lost 8 bases and the V segment lost 6 bases, leaving 15 bases of the junction unmatched. The CDR3 sequence is 16 residues long. From germline, CDR1 is LNHDA and CDR2 SQIVND (reference sequence). For the CDR3, the DNA is TGTGCCAGTAGACCCTCCCCACGGGACAGTTTCGAAAAACTGTTTTTT. Amino acid sequence: CASRPSPRDSFEKLFF.

The CDR3 here is CASSEIERGVSYNEQFF. Written as DNA, the CDR3 is TGTGCCAGCAGTGAAATTGAGCGGGGGGTCTCCTACAATGAGCAGTTCTTC. The chain couples TRBV2 to TRBJ2-1; 9 bases align to TRBD2. V shed 2 bases and J 0 bases; nucleotides not matched to a gene: 5. The CDR3 totals 17 residues. Per the germline V gene, CDR1 is SNHLY and CDR2 is FYNNEI.

The CDR3 nucleotides read TGTGCCTGGAGTTGGGAGAATGGCTACACCTTC. Residues: CAWSWENGYTF. The V gene is TRBV30, the J gene TRBJ1-2; D unresolved. V lost 2 bases to trimming and J lost 6 bases, with 7 bases between them. The CDR3 sequence is 11 residues long. From germline, CDR1 is GTSNPN and CDR2 SVGIG (reference sequence).

This chain joins TRBV5-4 and TRBJ2-7; 7 bases fit TRBD1. The CDR3 contains 14 residues. The germline gives CDR1 SGHNT, CDR2 YYREEE (reference sequence). Unmatched junction bases numbered 7, after V lost 4 bases and J lost 3 bases. CDR3 in amino acids: CASSGGQPLYEQYF. The CDR3 coding sequence is TGTGCCAGCAGCGGGGGACAGCCTCTCTACGAGCAGTACTTC.

This CDR3 is CASSLAGQGYTF. CDR3 in DNA: TGTGCCAGCAGCTTAGCCGGACAGGGCTACACCTTC. This chain joins TRBV11-1 and TRBJ1-2; maybe TRBD1 (6 bases). CDR1 and CDR2 (germline): SGHAT, FQDESV (reference sequence). The CDR3 is 12 residues long. V lost 0 bases and J lost 8, with 7 bases in between.

The chain joins TRBV5-4 to TRBJ1-2; D gene uncertain. The germline V and J ends were trimmed by 0 bases and 2 bases, with 5 bases remaining between them. CDR1 is SGHNT and CDR2 is YYREEE in the germline V gene (reference sequence). This CDR3 is 13 amino acids long. The CDR3 reads CASSLDGNYGYTF. CDR3 bases: TGTGCCAGCAGCTTGGACGGGAACTATGGCTACACCTTC.